These 29 T cell receptor beta chains were sequenced from one sample in a study of OX40 agonist ivuxolimab in advanced cancers. The library was made by the immunoSEQ multiplex PCR assay. In its TCRdb copy, this immuneACCESS table keeps in-frame sequences only and misses some clones. Where compared with another copy, unresolved V genes explain less than half of these, and the others have no known cause. The sample includes approximately 31,000 clones, with roughly 88% observed a single time. The ten largest clones add up to under 65% of the sample. The sequencing used CD4+ or CD8+ T cells sorted from blood, collected in a trial of the OX40 agonist ivuxolimab. These TCRs come from an adult with an advanced solid tumor such as melanoma, head and neck, liver or kidney cancer.

The chain links TRBV28 to TRBJ2-5; D is ambiguous. The J call may be in error: the DNA end matches TRBJ2-7 better. CDR3 length: 13 amino acids. Germline V gene data show CDR1 as MDHEN and CDR2 as SYDVKM. The CDR3 region is CASSPVGAYEQYF. The CDR3 DNA follows: TGTGCCAGCAGTCCCGTTGGAGCCTACGAGCAGTACTTC.

This clone was detected a few times. The rearrangement links TRBV28 to TRBJ1-2; 9 bases agree with TRBD1. CDR1 and CDR2 (germline): MDHEN, SYDVKM. The junction had 13 bases not matched to a gene; V was cut back by 5 bases and J by 0 bases. CDR3 size: 18 residues. The CDR3 loop reads CASSITPKTGGANYGYTF. CDR3 coding DNA: TGTGCCAGCAGTATAACCCCTAAAACAGGGGGCGCTAACTATGGCTACACCTTC.

This sequence joins TRBV27 and TRBJ1-4, with 8 nucleotides matching TRBD1. Germline V gene data show CDR1 as MNHEY and CDR2 as SMNVEV (reference sequence). The trim removed 2 bases at V and 7 bases at J, leaving 9 bases unmatched. CDR3 length equals 16 residues. The CDR3 sequence: CASSLLSGQGPEKLFF. CDR3 bases: TGTGCCAGCAGTTTACTATCTGGACAGGGCCCTGAAAAACTGTTTTTT.

V is TRBV6-1 and J is TRBJ2-2; D could derive from TRBD1 or TRBD2 (5 bases each). Germline V gene data show CDR1 as MNHNS and CDR2 as SASEGT. Trimming pared 0 bases from V and 4 bases from J, leaving 12 bases between. CDR3 size: 16 residues. CDR3 DNA: TGTGCCAGCAGTGAAGCGAGGGCAGGGTTCACCGGGGAGCTGTTTTTT. It yields the protein CASSEARAGFTGELFF.

The chain links TRBV19 to TRBJ2-7; 10 nucleotides line up with TRBD1. The CDR3 consists of 14 residues. V dropped 3 bases and J dropped 5; count of bases not matched to a gene: 4. The V gene's germline CDR1 is LNHDA and CDR2 SQIVND (reference sequence). The CDR3 nucleotides read TGTGCCAGTAGTATCGTGACAGGGGGCAACGAGCAGTACTTC. This encodes CASSIVTGGNEQYF. Supplemented by reference TRBV19 and TRBJ2-7, the full variable domain reads DGGITQSPKYLFRKEGQNVTLSCEQNLNHDAMYWYRQDPGQGLRLIYYSQIVNDFQKGDIAEGYSVSREKKESFPLTVTSAQKNPTAFYLCASSIVTGGNEQYFGPGTRLTVT.

The CDR3 sequence: CASSPTSTAVYYGYTF. The CDR3 DNA sequence: TGTGCCAGCAGCCCTACTTCGACAGCGGTGTACTATGGCTACACCTTC. The V gene is TRBV5-6, the J gene TRBJ1-2; perhaps TRBD1 as D (5 bases). The CDR3 contains 16 residues. Germline V gene lookup returns CDR1 SGHDT and CDR2 YYEEEE. V dropped 4 bases and J dropped 3 bases, with 19 bases sitting between them.

The chain is built from TRBV30 and TRBJ2-5; 10 positions match TRBD1. Germline V gives CDR1 GTSNPN, CDR2 SVGIG (reference sequence). This CDR3 is 17 amino acids long. Trimming removed 6 bases from V and 5 bases from J; junction bases left unmatched: 18. CDR3 region: CACHISGSGTGEETQYF. CDR3 DNA sequence: TGTGCCTGCCACATTTCCGGCTCCGGGACAGGGGAGGAGACCCAGTACTTC.

The chain employs TRBV10-3 and TRBJ1-5; weak D call: TRBD1 (6 bases). CDR3 size: 16 residues. From germline, CDR1 is ENHRY and CDR2 SYGVKD. Trimming pared 3 bases from V and 1 base from J, leaving 13 bases between. Here the CDR3 reads CAISEEGGLSNQPQHF. The CDR3 DNA reads TGTGCCATCAGTGAAGAGGGGGGGCTAAGCAATCAGCCCCAGCATTTT.

The chain couples TRBV6-5 to TRBJ1-2; D is perhaps TRBD1 (5 bases). The V end was cut by 4 bases, the J end by 7 bases, with 19 bases between. The germline V gene encodes CDR1 MNHEY and CDR2 SVGAGI. The CDR3 is 15 residues long. The CDR3 loop is CASSFSGGTSSGYTF. The CDR3, as DNA: TGTGCCAGCAGTTTCAGCGGGGGGACTTCTTCTGGCTACACCTTC.

V usage is TRBV6-1 and J usage is TRBJ1-2; 7 bases match TRBD1. The CDR3 is 14 amino acids. CDR1 MNHNS and CDR2 SASEGT come from the germline V gene. The V and J ends lost 3 bases and 8 bases, in that order; junction bases with no gene match: 9. CDR3 sequence (DNA): TGTGCCAGCAGTGATTACAGGGGCATGGGGGGCTACACCTTC. Translation gives CASSDYRGMGGYTF.

The V gene is TRBV19, the J gene TRBJ1-5; D is unclear. The CDR3 loop spans 13 amino acids. Trimming took off 8 bases at V and 6 bases at J, with 14 bases between the two ends. Germline lookup yields CDR1 LNHDA and CDR2 SQIVND (reference sequence). The CDR3 DNA reads as TGTGCCAGTGGTTGGGGAGTCGGTCAGCCCCAGCATTTT. This gives the protein CASGWGVGQPQHF. Based on the CDR3 plus reference TRBV19 and TRBJ1-5, the full variable domain is DGGITQSPKYLFRKEGQNVTLSCEQNLNHDAMYWYRQDPGQGLRLIYYSQIVNDFQKGDIAEGYSVSREKKESFPLTVTSAQKNPTAFYLCASGWGVGQPQHFGDGTRLSIL.

This clone was counted a single time. The chain links TRBV2 to TRBJ2-7; the D gene is possibly TRBD2 (7 bases). Germline CDR1 and CDR2: SNHLY and FYNNEI. This CDR3 spans 20 amino acids. V lost 2 bases and J 4 bases, leaving 30 bases between the germline ends. The CDR3 nucleotides are TGTGCCAGCAGTGAATGGTCGGGGGGCCCTACTCATCTGCCGACTTACGAGCAGTACTTC. As protein: CASSEWSGGPTHLPTYEQYF.

This clone appeared once. V gene TRBV7-6 combines with J gene TRBJ2-7; 8 bases agree with TRBD1. The CDR3 length is 14 residues. Trimming cost V 1 base and J 3 bases; bases outside gene matches: 2. CDR1 SGHVS and CDR2 FNYEAQ come from the germline V gene. The CDR3 reads CASSLGTGNYEQYF. The CDR3 region has the DNA TGTGCCAGCAGCTTAGGGACAGGGAACTACGAGCAGTACTTC.

The V gene is TRBV23-1, the J gene TRBJ1-2, with D possibly being TRBD1 (5 bases). TRBV23-1 is an open reading frame whose function is uncertain. The ends were cut back, 4 bases at V and 6 bases at J, with 12 bases in the middle. The CDR3 contains 13 residues. Written as DNA, the CDR3 is TGCGCCAGCAGTCTTGGAGGGGAAGATGGCTACACCTTC. Its protein product is CASSLGGEDGYTF.

The chain couples TRBV7-3 to TRBJ2-3; weak D call: TRBD1 (5 bases). Germline V CDR1 and CDR2: SGHTA, FQGTGA. Trimming took 3 bases from V and 4 from J, leaving 8 bases between them. The CDR3 is made up of 13 amino acids. CDR3: CASSFLGADTQYF. CDR3 nucleotide sequence: TGTGCCAGCAGCTTTCTAGGGGCAGATACGCAGTATTTT.

The chain uses TRBV28 and TRBJ1-5; D is ambiguous. This CDR3 has 14 amino acids. Germline values: CDR1 MDHEN, CDR2 SYDVKM. V gave up 7 bases and J gave up 0 bases, with 10 bases separating them. The CDR3 region has the DNA TGTGCCAGCACCGACACTAATAGCAATCAGCCCCAGCATTTT. Translating gives CASTDTNSNQPQHF.

The CDR3 here is CASSLVGGGVSYNEQFF. The CDR3 coding sequence is TGTGCCAGCAGCTTAGTCGGCGGGGGAGTCTCCTACAATGAGCAGTTCTTC. V gene TRBV7-9 combines with J gene TRBJ2-1; 7 bases match TRBD2. The germline V gene encodes CDR1 SEHNR and CDR2 FQNEAQ (reference sequence). This CDR3 has 17 amino acids. The J segment lost 0 bases and the V segment lost 1 base, leaving 6 bases of the junction unmatched.

The chain joins TRBV7-8 to TRBJ2-3; tentative D call: TRBD1 (5 bases). V lost 5 bases, J lost 7 bases, and 19 bases lay in between. From germline, CDR1 is SGHVS and CDR2 FQNEAQ. This CDR3 is built from 15 residues. The DNA for the CDR3 is TGTGCCAGCAGCCCGCAAACCCAGGGTATATATACGCAGTATTTT. Amino acids: CASSPQTQGIYTQYF.

The J gene is TRBJ2-1, the V gene TRBV6-5; either TRBD1 or TRBD2 may fit D (5 bases each). Germline-derived CDR1 and CDR2 are MNHEY and SVGAGI. Trimming removed 8 bases at V and 9 bases at J, with 11 bases between. This CDR3 is 11 amino acids long. CDR3 nucleotides: TGTGCCAGCGGATTTGGGACTGAGCAGTTCTTC. It encodes CASGFGTEQFF.

The V gene is TRBV2, the J gene TRBJ2-7; 7 bases match TRBD2. The germline CDR1 and CDR2 sequences are SNHLY and FYNNEI. Trimming removed 4 bases from V and 6 bases from J; junction bases left unmatched: 15. The CDR3 has 16 residues. CDR3 region: CASSGLAEPSLLEQYF. The CDR3 DNA is TGTGCCAGCAGTGGGCTAGCGGAGCCGTCCCTACTCGAGCAGTACTTC.

The chain employs TRBV19 and TRBJ1-2, with D possibly being TRBD1 (6 bases). The CDR3 consists of 15 residues. Germline values: CDR1 LNHDA, CDR2 SQIVND (reference sequence). The ends were cut back, 5 bases at V and 0 bases at J, with 13 bases in the middle. This CDR3 is CASSPGALSNYGYTF. Written as DNA, the CDR3 is TGTGCCAGTAGTCCGGGGGCGCTCTCTAACTATGGCTACACCTTC. Based on the CDR3 plus reference TRBV19 and TRBJ1-2, the full variable domain is DGGITQSPKYLFRKEGQNVTLSCEQNLNHDAMYWYRQDPGQGLRLIYYSQIVNDFQKGDIAEGYSVSREKKESFPLTVTSAQKNPTAFYLCASSPGALSNYGYTFGSGTRLTVV.

The V gene is TRBV27, the J gene TRBJ1-5; a possible D gene is TRBD1 (5 bases). Germline CDR1 MNHEY, CDR2 SMNVEV (reference sequence). V was cut by 2 bases and J by 3 bases, with 8 bases left in between. The CDR3 spans 14 residues. This CDR3 reads CASSLAGANQPQHF. The CDR3 nucleotides read TGTGCCAGCAGTTTAGCTGGGGCCAATCAGCCCCAGCATTTT.

The chain is built from TRBV28 and TRBJ1-3, with D perhaps matching TRBD1 (5 bases). The CDR3 spans 16 residues. The V gene's germline CDR1 is MDHEN and CDR2 SYDVKM. V lost 6 bases, J lost 4 bases, and 19 bases lay in between. For the CDR3, the DNA is TGTGCCAGCAGCCAGGACATCACCTTTCCGGGAAACACCATATATTTT. Amino acids: CASSQDITFPGNTIYF.

V is TRBV7-9 and J is TRBJ2-7; no definite D call. Trimming cost V 5 bases and J 2 bases, with 4 bases left between them. Germline loops: CDR1 SEHNR, CDR2 FQNEAQ (reference sequence). The CDR3 runs to 11 residues. The DNA for the CDR3 is TGTGCCAGCAGCCACACCTACGAGCAGTACTTC. This gives the protein CASSHTYEQYF. Variable domain in full (rest from reference TRBV7-9 and TRBJ2-7): DTGVSQNPRHKITKRGQNVTFRCDPISEHNRLYWYRQTLGQGPEFLTYFQNEAQLEKSRLLSDRFSAERPKGSFSTLEIQRTEQGDSAMYLCASSHTYEQYFGPGTRLTVT.

V gene TRBV5-5 combines with J gene TRBJ1-5; no reliable D call. The CDR3 has 12 amino acids. Germline V gene data show CDR1 as SGHKS and CDR2 as YYEKEE (reference sequence). V lost 0 bases to trimming and J lost 2 bases, with 0 bases between them. The DNA of the CDR3 is TGTGCCAGCAGCTTGGGCAATCAGCCCCAGCATTTT. This codes for CASSLGNQPQHF.

The V call is TRBV6-5, the J call TRBJ1-5, with D perhaps matching TRBD1 (5 bases). Germline lookup yields CDR1 MNHEY and CDR2 SVGAGI. The CDR3 is made up of 16 amino acids. Trimming removed 2 bases from V and 0 bases from J, with 11 bases in between. CDR3 sequence reads: CASSYEGPYSNQPQHF. As DNA, the CDR3 is TGTGCCAGCAGTTACGAGGGGCCCTATAGCAATCAGCCCCAGCATTTT.

The chain has TRBV21-1 and TRBJ1-4. TRBV21-1 is marked as a pseudogene. The CDR3 contains 13 residues. The CDR3 DNA sequence: TGTGCCAGCGGGGGGGGAAATAATGAAAAACTGTTTTTT. Encoded protein: CASGGGNNEKLFF.

The J gene is TRBJ1-1, the V gene TRBV6-5; no firm D call. V lost 4 bases, J lost 1 base, and 16 bases lay in between. This CDR3 contains 16 residues. Germline CDR1 and CDR2: MNHEY and SVGAGI. Written as DNA, the CDR3 is TGTGCCAGCAGTTCGCCGTGGAGCAAGGGGAACACTGAAGCTTTCTTT. Residues: CASSSPWSKGNTEAFF.

V is TRBV1 and J is TRBJ2-1; the table's D call, TRBD2, was not checked against the DNA. TRBV1 is deemed a pseudogene. The CDR3 sequence is 16 residues long. The CDR3 spells CTSSQLAGGSYNEQFF. As DNA, the CDR3 is TGCACCAGCAGCCAATTAGCGGGGGGCTCCTACAATGAGCAGTTCTTC.